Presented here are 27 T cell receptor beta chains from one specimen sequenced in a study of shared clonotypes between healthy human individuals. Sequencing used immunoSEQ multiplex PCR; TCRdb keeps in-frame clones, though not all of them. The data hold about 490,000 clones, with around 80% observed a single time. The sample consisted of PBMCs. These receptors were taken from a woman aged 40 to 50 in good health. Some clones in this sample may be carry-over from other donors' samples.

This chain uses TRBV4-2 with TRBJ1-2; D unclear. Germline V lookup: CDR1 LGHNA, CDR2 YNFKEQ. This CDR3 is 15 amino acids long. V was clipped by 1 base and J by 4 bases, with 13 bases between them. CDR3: CASSQVGSAFYGYTF. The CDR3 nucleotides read TGTGCCAGCAGCCAAGTCGGCAGCGCCTTCTATGGCTACACCTTC.

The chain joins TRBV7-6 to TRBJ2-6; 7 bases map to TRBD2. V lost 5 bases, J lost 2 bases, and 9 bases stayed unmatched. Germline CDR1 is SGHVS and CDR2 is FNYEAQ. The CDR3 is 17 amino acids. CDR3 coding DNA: TGTGCCAGCAGCCAAGATGCGGGGGTAGCTGGGGCCAACGTCCTGACTTTC. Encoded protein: CASSQDAGVAGANVLTF.

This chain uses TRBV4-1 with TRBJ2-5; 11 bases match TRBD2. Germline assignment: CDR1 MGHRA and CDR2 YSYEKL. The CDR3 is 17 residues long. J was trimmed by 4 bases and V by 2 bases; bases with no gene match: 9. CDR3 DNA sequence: TGCGCCAGCAGCCAACAAGGATGGCTAGCGGGAGGAGAGACCCAGTACTTC. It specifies CASSQQGWLAGGETQYF.

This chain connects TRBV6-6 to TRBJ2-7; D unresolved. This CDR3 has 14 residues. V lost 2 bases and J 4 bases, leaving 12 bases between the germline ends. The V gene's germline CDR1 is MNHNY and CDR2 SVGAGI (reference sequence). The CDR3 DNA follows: TGTGCCAGCAGTTACGGCTACCGACCATACGAGCAGTACTTC. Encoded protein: CASSYGYRPYEQYF.

The CDR3 DNA is TGTGCCAGCAGCCTTAGACAGAATCAGCCCCAGCATTTT. Its protein is CASSLRQNQPQHF. This chain uses TRBV5-8 with TRBJ1-5; the D gene is possibly TRBD1 (5 bases). V was cut by 4 bases and J by 4 bases, with 9 bases left in between. CDR3 length equals 13 residues. CDR1 and CDR2 from the germline V gene are SGHTS and YDEGEE. The full variable domain, its missing parts supplied by reference TRBV5-8 and TRBJ1-5, is EAGVTQSPTHLIKTRGQQATLRCSPISGHTSVYWYQQALGLGLQFLLWYDEGEERNRGNFPPRFSGRQFPNYSSELNVNALELEDSALYLCASSLRQNQPQHFGDGTRLSIL.

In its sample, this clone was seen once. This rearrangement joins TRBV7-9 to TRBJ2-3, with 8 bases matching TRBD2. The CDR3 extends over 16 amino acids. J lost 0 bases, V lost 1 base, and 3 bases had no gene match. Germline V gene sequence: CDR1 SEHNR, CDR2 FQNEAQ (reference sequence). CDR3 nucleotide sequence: TGTGCCAGCAGCTTAGGTAGCGGGACTAGCACAGATACGCAGTATTTT. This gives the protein CASSLGSGTSTDTQYF.

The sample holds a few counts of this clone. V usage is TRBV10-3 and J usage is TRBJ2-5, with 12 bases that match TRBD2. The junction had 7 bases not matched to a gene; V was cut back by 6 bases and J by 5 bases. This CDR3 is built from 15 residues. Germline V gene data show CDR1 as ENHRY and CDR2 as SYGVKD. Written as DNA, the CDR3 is TGTGCCATCAGGTCTAGCGGGGGGGAGTGGGAGACCCAGTACTTC. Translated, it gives CAIRSSGGEWETQYF.

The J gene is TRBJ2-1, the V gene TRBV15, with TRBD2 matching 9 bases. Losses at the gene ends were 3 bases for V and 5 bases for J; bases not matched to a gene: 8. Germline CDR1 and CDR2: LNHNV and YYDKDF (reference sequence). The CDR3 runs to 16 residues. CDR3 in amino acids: CATSRPPGLADNEQFF. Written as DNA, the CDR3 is TGTGCCACCAGCAGGCCCCCGGGACTAGCCGACAATGAGCAGTTCTTC. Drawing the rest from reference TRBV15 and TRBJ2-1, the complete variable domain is DAMVIQNPRYQVTQFGKPVTLSCSQTLNHNVMYWYQQKSSQAPKLLFHYYDKDFNNEADTPDNFQSRRPNTSFCFLDIRSPGLGDTAMYLCATSRPPGLADNEQFFGPGTRLTVL.

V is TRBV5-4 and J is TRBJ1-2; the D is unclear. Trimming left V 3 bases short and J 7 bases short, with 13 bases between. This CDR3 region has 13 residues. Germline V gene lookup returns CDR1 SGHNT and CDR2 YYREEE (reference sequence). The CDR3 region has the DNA TGTGCCAGCAGCTCACCAAGGGCCTCTGGCTACACCTTC. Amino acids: CASSSPRASGYTF.

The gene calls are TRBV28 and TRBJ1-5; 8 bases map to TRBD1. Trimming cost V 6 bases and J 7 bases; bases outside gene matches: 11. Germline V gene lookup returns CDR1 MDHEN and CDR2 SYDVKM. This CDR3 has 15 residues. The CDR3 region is CASSLTGVGEQPQHF. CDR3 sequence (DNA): TGTGCCAGCAGCTTGACAGGGGTGGGAGAGCAGCCCCAGCATTTT.

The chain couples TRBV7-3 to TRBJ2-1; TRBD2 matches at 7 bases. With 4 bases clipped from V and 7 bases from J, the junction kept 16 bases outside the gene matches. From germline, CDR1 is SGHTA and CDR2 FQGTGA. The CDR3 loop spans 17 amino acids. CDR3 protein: CASSSVARAGLDNEQFF. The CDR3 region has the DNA TGTGCCAGCAGCTCCGTAGCGCGAGCGGGACTGGATAATGAGCAGTTCTTC.

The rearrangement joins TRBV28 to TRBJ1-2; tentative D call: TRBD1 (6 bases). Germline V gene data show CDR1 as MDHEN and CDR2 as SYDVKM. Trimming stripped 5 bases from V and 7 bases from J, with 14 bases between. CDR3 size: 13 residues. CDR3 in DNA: TGTGCCAGCAGTCTACAGGGAATCCGTGGCTACACCTTC. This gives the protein CASSLQGIRGYTF.

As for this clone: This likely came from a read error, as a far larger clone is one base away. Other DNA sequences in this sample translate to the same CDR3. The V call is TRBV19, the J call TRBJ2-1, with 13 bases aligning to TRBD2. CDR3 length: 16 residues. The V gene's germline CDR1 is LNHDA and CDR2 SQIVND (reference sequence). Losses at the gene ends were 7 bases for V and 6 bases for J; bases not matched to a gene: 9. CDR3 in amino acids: CASTTPGLAGANEQFF. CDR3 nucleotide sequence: TGTGCCAGTACCACGCCTGGACTAGCGGGGGCCAATGAGCAGTTCTTC.

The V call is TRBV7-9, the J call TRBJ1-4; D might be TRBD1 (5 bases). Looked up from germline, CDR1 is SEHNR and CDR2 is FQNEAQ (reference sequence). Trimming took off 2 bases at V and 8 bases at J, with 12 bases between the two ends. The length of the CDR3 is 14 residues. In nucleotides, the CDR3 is TGTGCCAGCAGCTTACAAATCGAGGGGGAAAAACTGTTTTTT. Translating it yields CASSLQIEGEKLFF.

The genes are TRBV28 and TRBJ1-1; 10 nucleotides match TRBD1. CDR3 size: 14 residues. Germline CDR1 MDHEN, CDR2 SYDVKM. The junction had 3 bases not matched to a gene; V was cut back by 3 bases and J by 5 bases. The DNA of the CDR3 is TGTGCCAGCAGTTTGACAGGGGGCAGAACTGAAGCTTTCTTT. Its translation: CASSLTGGRTEAFF.

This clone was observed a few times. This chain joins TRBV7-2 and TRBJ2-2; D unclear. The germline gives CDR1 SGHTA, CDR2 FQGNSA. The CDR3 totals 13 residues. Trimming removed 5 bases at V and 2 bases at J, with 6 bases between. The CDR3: CASSPINTGELFF. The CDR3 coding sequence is TGTGCCAGCAGCCCGATTAACACCGGGGAGCTGTTTTTT.

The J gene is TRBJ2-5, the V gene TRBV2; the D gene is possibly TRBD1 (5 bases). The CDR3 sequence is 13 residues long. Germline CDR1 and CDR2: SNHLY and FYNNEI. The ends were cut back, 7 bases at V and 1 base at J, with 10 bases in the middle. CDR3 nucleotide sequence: TGTGCCAGCATGAAGGGGTCCCAAGAGACCCAGTACTTC. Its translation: CASMKGSQETQYF.

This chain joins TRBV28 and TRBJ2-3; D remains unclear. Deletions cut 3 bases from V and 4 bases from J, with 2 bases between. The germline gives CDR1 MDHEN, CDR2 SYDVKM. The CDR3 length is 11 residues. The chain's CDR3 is CASSFSDTQYF. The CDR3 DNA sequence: TGTGCCAGCAGTTTTTCAGATACGCAGTATTTT. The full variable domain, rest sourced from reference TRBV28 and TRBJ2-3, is DVKVTQSSRYLVKRTGEKVFLECVQDMDHENMFWYRQDPGLGLRLIYFSYDVKMKEKGDIPEGYSVSREKKERFSLILESASTNQTSMYLCASSFSDTQYFGPGTRLTVL.

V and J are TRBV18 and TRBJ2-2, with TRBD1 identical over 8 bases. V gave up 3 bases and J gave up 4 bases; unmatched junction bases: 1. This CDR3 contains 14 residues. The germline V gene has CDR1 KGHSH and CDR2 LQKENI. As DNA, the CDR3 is TGTGCCAGCTCACCCGGACAGGGCACCGGGGAGCTGTTTTTT. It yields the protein CASSPGQGTGELFF.

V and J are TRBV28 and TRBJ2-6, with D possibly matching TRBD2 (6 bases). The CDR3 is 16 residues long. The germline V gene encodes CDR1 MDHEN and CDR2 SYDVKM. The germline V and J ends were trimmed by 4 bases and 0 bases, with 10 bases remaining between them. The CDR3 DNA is TGTGCCAGCAGTTCGGGACTTTCCTCTGGGGCCAACGTCCTGACTTTC. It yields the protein CASSSGLSSGANVLTF. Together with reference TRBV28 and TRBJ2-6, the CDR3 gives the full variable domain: DVKVTQSSRYLVKRTGEKVFLECVQDMDHENMFWYRQDPGLGLRLIYFSYDVKMKEKGDIPEGYSVSREKKERFSLILESASTNQTSMYLCASSSGLSSGANVLTFGAGSRLTVL.

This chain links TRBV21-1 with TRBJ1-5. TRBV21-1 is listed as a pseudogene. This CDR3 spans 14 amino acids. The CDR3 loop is CASSYGTENQPQHF. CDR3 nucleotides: TGTGCCAGCAGTTACGGGACGGAGAATCAGCCCCAGCATTTT.

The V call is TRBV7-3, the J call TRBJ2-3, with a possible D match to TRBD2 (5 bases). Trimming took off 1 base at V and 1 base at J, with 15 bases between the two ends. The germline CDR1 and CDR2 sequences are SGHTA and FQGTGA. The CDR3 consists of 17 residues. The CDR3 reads CASSLNPRGGGTDTQYF. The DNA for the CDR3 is TGTGCCAGCAGCTTAAACCCGCGCGGAGGTGGCACAGATACGCAGTATTTT.

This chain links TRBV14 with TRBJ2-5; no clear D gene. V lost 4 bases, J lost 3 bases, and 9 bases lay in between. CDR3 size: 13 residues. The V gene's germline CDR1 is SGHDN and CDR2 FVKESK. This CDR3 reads CASSRMEKETQYF. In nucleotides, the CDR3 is TGTGCCAGCAGCCGGATGGAGAAAGAGACCCAGTACTTC.

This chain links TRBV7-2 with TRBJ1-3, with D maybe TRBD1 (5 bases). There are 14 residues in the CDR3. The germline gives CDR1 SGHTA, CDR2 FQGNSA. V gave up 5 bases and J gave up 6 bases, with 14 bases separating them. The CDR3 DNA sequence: TGTGCCAGCAGCCTGGTCGGGGGGTTAAACACCATATATTTT. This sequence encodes CASSLVGGLNTIYF.

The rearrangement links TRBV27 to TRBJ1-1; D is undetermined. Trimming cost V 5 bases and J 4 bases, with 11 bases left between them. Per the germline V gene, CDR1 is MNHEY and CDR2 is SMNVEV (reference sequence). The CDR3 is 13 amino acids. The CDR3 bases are TGTGCCAGCAGTACCCGTATGGGCACTGAAGCTTTCTTT. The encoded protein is CASSTRMGTEAFF.

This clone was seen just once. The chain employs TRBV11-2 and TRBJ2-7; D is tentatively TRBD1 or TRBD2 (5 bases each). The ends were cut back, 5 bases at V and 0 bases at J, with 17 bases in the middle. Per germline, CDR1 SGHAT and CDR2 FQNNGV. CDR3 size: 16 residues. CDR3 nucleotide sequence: TGTGCCAGCAGCCTAAGAGGGGTAGCGAGCTCCTACGAGCAGTACTTC. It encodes CASSLRGVASSYEQYF.

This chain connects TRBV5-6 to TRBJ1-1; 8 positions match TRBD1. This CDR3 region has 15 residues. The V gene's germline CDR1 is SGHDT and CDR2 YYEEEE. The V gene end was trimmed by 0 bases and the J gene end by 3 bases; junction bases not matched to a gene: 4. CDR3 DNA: TGTGCCAGCAGCTTGGATTTCAGGGGGCACACTGAAGCTTTCTTT. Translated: CASSLDFRGHTEAFF.